Listed below are T cell receptor beta chains from one sample, sequenced in a study of regulatory T cells in long-lasting Graves disease. Using its own MiXCR run on the multiplex PCR reads, TCRdb lists one record per CDR3 protein. The table records around 400,000 distinct CDR3 sequences, around 11% of them present only once. These data are also associated with another study on T cells in Graves' hyperthyroidism and ophthalmopathy.

Specimen: peripheral blood mononuclear cells (PBMCs), collected at new diagnosis, from a patient treated with antithyroid drugs. These receptor sequences come from a woman aged 18-29 years with Graves disease. Each CDR3 is given with its conserved first and last residue. Each record gives: V gene, J gene, clone size, D gene, CDR3 DNA, CDR3 protein. A D gene is named only where the DNA matches it firmly. Clone size is given for some rows only: seen once, a few or many times, or a class if the clone is expanded.

V gene: TRBV6-1; J gene: TRBJ1-1; clone size: few; D gene: TRBD1; CDR3 DNA: TGTGCCAGCACCAAGACAGGGGTGGGAGCTTTCTTT; CDR3 protein: CASTKTGVGAFF
V gene: TRBV7-8; J gene: TRBJ2-3; clone size: -; D gene: -; CDR3 DNA: TGTGCCAGCAGCTTAGTTTTGGGGGCTAGCACAGATACGCAGTATTTT; CDR3 protein: CASSLVLGASTDTQYF
V gene: TRBV12-3/TRBV12-4; J gene: TRBJ2-7; clone size: -; D gene: -; CDR3 DNA: TGTGCCAGCAGTTTACGATCCAACTACGAGCAGTACTTC; CDR3 protein: CASSLRSNYEQYF
V gene: TRBV4-3; J gene: TRBJ2-5; clone size: few; D gene: TRBD1; CDR3 DNA: TGCGCCAGCAGCCTTGGGACAGGAACGATCCAAGAGACCCAGTACTTC; CDR3 protein: CASSLGTGTIQETQYF
V gene: TRBV7-7; J gene: TRBJ1-1; clone size: many; D gene: -; CDR3 DNA: TGTGCTAGCAGCCTGTCCCCGGCCACTGAAGCTTTCTTT; CDR3 protein: CASSLSPATEAFF
V gene: TRBV6-5; J gene: TRBJ1-3; clone size: many; D gene: -; CDR3 DNA: TGTGCCAGCAGTTTCCAAAACACCATATATTTT; CDR3 protein: CASSFQNTIYF
V gene: TRBV20-1; J gene: TRBJ2-1; clone size: -; D gene: -; CDR3 DNA: TGCAGTGCTAGCGGGGAGCTGTACAATGAGCAGTTCTTC; CDR3 protein: CSASGELYNEQFF
V gene: TRBV7-9; J gene: TRBJ2-7; clone size: many; D gene: -; CDR3 DNA: TGTGCCAGCCGTAGCTGGGGTGAGCAGTACTTC; CDR3 protein: CASRSWGEQYF
V gene: TRBV7-9; J gene: TRBJ1-4; clone size: -; D gene: TRBD1; CDR3 DNA: TGTGCCAGCAGCCCACAGGGGGAACGGGGGAATGAAAAACTGTTTTTT; CDR3 protein: CASSPQGERGNEKLFF
V gene: TRBV7-8; J gene: TRBJ2-1; clone size: -; D gene: TRBD2; CDR3 DNA: TGTGCCAGCAGCTTAGGAGTCTGGGCTCGGACTAGCGGGGGGGCCGTGCACAATGAGCAGTTCTTC; CDR3 protein: CASSLGVWARTSGGAVHNEQFF
V gene: TRBV7-2; J gene: TRBJ2-3; clone size: many; D gene: TRBD2; CDR3 DNA: TGTGCCAGCAGACCAACTAGCGGGAGGGCCAGAAATACGCAGTATTTT; CDR3 protein: CASRPTSGRARNTQYF
V gene: TRBV30; J gene: TRBJ1-1; clone size: -; D gene: -; CDR3 DNA: TGTGCCTGGGCCCGCGGGGGGTTGAACACTGAAGCTTTCTTT; CDR3 protein: CAWARGGLNTEAFF
V gene: TRBV7-2; J gene: TRBJ2-5; clone size: -; D gene: TRBD2; CDR3 DNA: TGTGCCAGCAGCCGAGCGGGAGCCAAAGAAGAGACCCAGTACTTC; CDR3 protein: CASSRAGAKEETQYF
V gene: TRBV15; J gene: TRBJ1-1; clone size: many; D gene: -; CDR3 DNA: TGTGCCACCAAGATGGCAGTGAACACTGAAGCTTTCTTT; CDR3 protein: CATKMAVNTEAFF
V gene: TRBV4-1; J gene: TRBJ2-2; clone size: few; D gene: -; CDR3 DNA: TGCGCCAGCAGCCAAGACCTGTTCGGCGGCACCGGGGAGCTGTTTTTT; CDR3 protein: CASSQDLFGGTGELFF
V gene: TRBV18; J gene: TRBJ2-7; clone size: many; D gene: TRBD1; CDR3 DNA: TGTGCCAGCACGGAACAGGGGGCGAACGAGCAGTACTTC; CDR3 protein: CASTEQGANEQYF
V gene: TRBV19; J gene: TRBJ1-2; clone size: -; D gene: -; CDR3 DNA: TGTGCCTCGAGGTCGGGGATTTGGTATGGCTACACCTTC; CDR3 protein: CASRSGIWYGYTF
V gene: TRBV27; J gene: TRBJ1-1; clone size: many; D gene: -; CDR3 DNA: TGTGCCAGCTTCCCTAGGGGCTTGGGGACTGAAGCTTTCTTT; CDR3 protein: CASFPRGLGTEAFF
V gene: TRBV12-3/TRBV12-4; J gene: TRBJ2-5; clone size: many; D gene: -; CDR3 DNA: TGTGCCAGCAGTTTGAGGGCTCAGACGCGCGAGACCCAGTACTTC; CDR3 protein: CASSLRAQTRETQYF
V gene: TRBV29-1; J gene: TRBJ1-1; clone size: many; D gene: TRBD1; CDR3 DNA: TGCAGCGTTGAGAGGGAGAGACAGGGGGTATTCTCTGAAGCTTTCTTT; CDR3 protein: CSVERERQGVFSEAFF
V gene: TRBV9; J gene: TRBJ2-3; clone size: -; D gene: -; CDR3 DNA: TGTGCCAGCAGCGTAGGACCTACAGATACGCAGTATTTT; CDR3 protein: CASSVGPTDTQYF
V gene: TRBV5-6; J gene: TRBJ1-5; clone size: few; D gene: -; CDR3 DNA: TGTGCCAGCAGTCTACGTGGCAGGACCTATCAGCCCCAGCATTTT; CDR3 protein: CASSLRGRTYQPQHF
V gene: TRBV27; J gene: TRBJ2-2; clone size: -; D gene: -; CDR3 DNA: TGTGCCAGCAGTTCTGGGACTCTACGTACCGGGGAGCTGTTTTTT; CDR3 protein: CASSSGTLRTGELFF
V gene: TRBV6-1; J gene: TRBJ2-2; clone size: few; D gene: -; CDR3 DNA: TGTGCCAGCGGCGATTACACCGGGGAGCTGGTTTTT; CDR3 protein: CASGDYTGELVF
V gene: TRBV28; J gene: TRBJ1-2; clone size: many; D gene: -; CDR3 DNA: TGTGCCAGCAGTCGTAACGGGGCTTCGGGCTATGGCTACACCTTC; CDR3 protein: CASSRNGASGYGYTF
V gene: TRBV19; J gene: TRBJ1-5; clone size: few; D gene: -; CDR3 DNA: TGTGCCAGTAGTTCCTGGGTGGGGGCCGGGCAGCCCCAGCATTTT; CDR3 protein: CASSSWVGAGQPQHF
V gene: TRBV15; J gene: TRBJ2-5; clone size: -; D gene: TRBD2; CDR3 DNA: TGTGCCACCAGCAGAGATCCTATCGGGGCTAGCGGCCAAGAGACCCAGTACTTC; CDR3 protein: CATSRDPIGASGQETQYF
V gene: TRBV29-1; J gene: TRBJ2-1; clone size: -; D gene: TRBD2; CDR3 DNA: TGCAGCGTTAGAATACTAGCGGGGGGACACTACAATGAGCAGTTCTTC; CDR3 protein: CSVRILAGGHYNEQFF
V gene: TRBV7-9; J gene: TRBJ2-2; clone size: many; D gene: -; CDR3 DNA: -; CDR3 protein: CASSLGTVSGSCFF
V gene: TRBV5-1; J gene: TRBJ1-2; clone size: many; D gene: -; CDR3 DNA: TGCGCCAGCAGCTTGGTCCGACTAGGAGATGGCTACACCTTC; CDR3 protein: CASSLVRLGDGYTF
V gene: TRBV27; J gene: TRBJ1-2; clone size: many; D gene: TRBD1; CDR3 DNA: TGTGCCAGCAGTTTTAACGACAGGGGGTTCTATGGCTACACCTTC; CDR3 protein: CASSFNDRGFYGYTF
V gene: TRBV28; J gene: TRBJ2-5; clone size: many; D gene: TRBD1; CDR3 DNA: TGTGCCAGCAGCACCCGACTGGGAACAGGGGGCTATGAGACCCAGTACTTC; CDR3 protein: CASSTRLGTGGYETQYF
V gene: TRBV7-9; J gene: TRBJ1-1; clone size: few; D gene: -; CDR3 DNA: TGTGCCAGCAGCTTACGGGGTAGAATGGACACTGAAGCTTTCTTT; CDR3 protein: CASSLRGRMDTEAFF
V gene: TRBV11-2; J gene: TRBJ2-1; clone size: many; D gene: -; CDR3 DNA: TGTGCCAGCAGTCAGACTAACGAATACAATGAGCAGTTCTTC; CDR3 protein: CASSQTNEYNEQFF
V gene: TRBV20-1; J gene: TRBJ2-1; clone size: many; D gene: -; CDR3 DNA: TGCAGTGTACTCTCCGCTTCCTCCTACAATGAGCAGTTCTTC; CDR3 protein: CSVLSASSYNEQFF
V gene: TRBV18; J gene: TRBJ1-1; clone size: many; D gene: -; CDR3 DNA: TGTGCCAGCTCACCACGAACCGGGGCGCACACTGAAGCTTTCTTT; CDR3 protein: CASSPRTGAHTEAFF
V gene: TRBV27; J gene: TRBJ1-6; clone size: many; D gene: -; CDR3 DNA: TGTGCCAGCAGAAACTACCCGGAACAAGGCCTGGCACCCCTCCACTTT; CDR3 protein: CASRNYPEQGLAPLHF
V gene: TRBV27; J gene: TRBJ2-7; clone size: many; D gene: -; CDR3 DNA: TGTGCCAGCACCGGGACGGATTCCTACGAGCAGTACTTC; CDR3 protein: CASTGTDSYEQYF
V gene: TRBV28; J gene: TRBJ1-4; clone size: many; D gene: -; CDR3 DNA: TGTGCCAGCAGTTTCGTAGGGAATAATGAAAAACTGTTTTTT; CDR3 protein: CASSFVGNNEKLFF
V gene: TRBV20-1; J gene: TRBJ1-2; clone size: -; D gene: -; CDR3 DNA: TGCAGTGCTAGTGAGGGAAGTGGCTACACCTTC; CDR3 protein: CSASEGSGYTF
V gene: TRBV28; J gene: TRBJ1-3; clone size: many; D gene: -; CDR3 DNA: TGTGCCAGCAGACAAACAGGATACTCTGGAAACACCATATATTTT; CDR3 protein: CASRQTGYSGNTIYF
V gene: TRBV15; J gene: TRBJ1-2; clone size: -; D gene: -; CDR3 DNA: TGTGCCACCAGCAGAGATCGCCGGGGCTACACCTTC; CDR3 protein: CATSRDRRGYTF
V gene: TRBV6-2/TRBV6-3; J gene: TRBJ1-1; clone size: many; D gene: -; CDR3 DNA: TGTGCCAGCAGTTACGCCATGAACACTGAAGCTTTCTTT; CDR3 protein: CASSYAMNTEAFF
V gene: TRBV7-3; J gene: TRBJ2-2; clone size: many; D gene: -; CDR3 DNA: TGTGCCAGCAGCCCTTCAACGGGACAACCCAACACCGGGGAGCTGTTTTTT; CDR3 protein: CASSPSTGQPNTGELFF
V gene: TRBV6-1; J gene: TRBJ2-1; clone size: few; D gene: -; CDR3 DNA: TGTGCCAGCAGTAACCCAGGAGAGAATGAGCAGTTCTTC; CDR3 protein: CASSNPGENEQFF
V gene: TRBV5-8; J gene: TRBJ2-5; clone size: -; D gene: TRBD1; CDR3 DNA: TGTGCCAGCAGCCCGGGGGACAGGCAGAAAGAGACCCAGTACTTC; CDR3 protein: CASSPGDRQKETQYF
V gene: TRBV20-1; J gene: TRBJ2-2; clone size: few; D gene: -; CDR3 DNA: TGCAGTGCTAGAGGTCAGGGGCAATGGAACACCGGGGAGCTGTTTTTT; CDR3 protein: CSARGQGQWNTGELFF
V gene: TRBV20-1; J gene: TRBJ2-3; clone size: many; D gene: -; CDR3 DNA: TGCAGTGCCGTGCGTTCGGATACGCAGTATTTT; CDR3 protein: CSAVRSDTQYF
V gene: TRBV12-3/TRBV12-4; J gene: TRBJ2-1; clone size: -; D gene: TRBD2; CDR3 DNA: TGTGCCAGCAGTCCGGGACTAGCGGCGCTTTACAATGAGCAGTTCTTC; CDR3 protein: CASSPGLAALYNEQFF
V gene: TRBV15; J gene: TRBJ2-2; clone size: -; D gene: TRBD2; CDR3 DNA: TGTGCCACCAGCAGAGATCTAGCGGGGGGGCCGCCCGGGGAGCTGTTTTTT; CDR3 protein: CATSRDLAGGPPGELFF
V gene: TRBV20-1; J gene: TRBJ2-7; clone size: -; D gene: TRBD2; CDR3 DNA: TGCAGTGCCCAAACCCCTGAGCTAGCGGGAGTCCGCGAGCAGTACTTC; CDR3 protein: CSAQTPELAGVREQYF
V gene: TRBV3-1; J gene: TRBJ1-4; clone size: many; D gene: -; CDR3 DNA: TGTGCCAGCAGCCAAGTGGGGGAGGGCGATGAAAAACTGTTTTTT; CDR3 protein: CASSQVGEGDEKLFF
V gene: TRBV6-1; J gene: TRBJ1-1; clone size: many; D gene: TRBD1; CDR3 DNA: TGTGCCAGCAGTGATCAGGGGGGTGAAGCTTTCTTT; CDR3 protein: CASSDQGGEAFF